The 9 T cell receptor beta chains given below trace back to one sample, sequenced in a study of identical twins. MiXCR, run by TCRdb on the 5' RACE reads, gives a single entry per CDR3 protein. The sample yields about 500,000 distinct CDR3 sequences, 13% to 15% seen once. These records were also assigned to another study, of yellow fever vaccine responses in identical twins.

Input material: CD4+ T cells sorted from blood. All receptors come from a woman aged 18-35 years in good health.

The V gene is TRBV28, the J gene TRBJ2-4, with unresolved D. V dropped 5 bases and J dropped 1 base, with 15 bases sitting between them. Germline loops: CDR1 MDHEN, CDR2 SYDVKM. There are 16 residues in the CDR3. CDR3 nucleotide sequence: TGTGCCAGCAGTATTCAGTCCTTTCGGGCCAAAAACATTCAGTACTTC. It translates to CASSIQSFRAKNIQYF. The entire variable domain, with the rest obtained from reference TRBV28 and TRBJ2-4, is as follows: DVKVTQSSRYLVKRTGEKVFLECVQDMDHENMFWYRQDPGLGLRLIYFSYDVKMKEKGDIPEGYSVSREKKERFSLILESASTNQTSMYLCASSIQSFRAKNIQYFGAGTRLSVL.

V is TRBV5-1 and J is TRBJ1-5, with TRBD1 as a possible D gene (6 bases). Germline V gene lookup returns CDR1 SGHRS and CDR2 YFSETQ. Trimming removed 0 bases from V and 3 bases from J, with 13 bases in between. CDR3 length: 16 residues. CDR3 region: CASSLGADSPNQPQHF. In DNA form, the CDR3 reads TGCGCCAGCAGCTTGGGGGCGGACAGCCCCAATCAGCCCCAGCATTTT.

The sample holds a few counts of this clonotype. The chain combines TRBV20-1 with TRBJ2-3, with D perhaps TRBD2 (7 bases). V was pared by 6 bases and J by 3 bases, with 22 bases between. The CDR3 is made up of 16 amino acids. Per the germline V gene, CDR1 is DFQATT and CDR2 is SNEGSKA (reference sequence). The DNA of the CDR3 is TGCAGTGCCATCCGGGCAGGGGAGGGTCTGACAGATACGCAGTATTTT. This encodes CSAIRAGEGLTDTQYF.

At least ten counts were recorded for this clonotype. The rearrangement joins TRBV4-1 to TRBJ2-1, with 16 bases fitting TRBD2. Trimming cost V 4 bases and J 4 bases; bases outside gene matches: 4. The CDR3 totals 17 residues. Germline V gene data show CDR1 as MGHRA and CDR2 as YSYEKL. CDR3 in DNA: TGCGCCAGCAGCCGGGGGGGACTAGCGGGGGGGTACAATGAGCAGTTCTTC. Protein sequence: CASSRGGLAGGYNEQFF.

Many counts were recorded for this clonotype. V is TRBV4-2 and J is TRBJ2-3; 8 bases are a match to TRBD2. The CDR3 extends over 17 amino acids. V shed 6 bases, J shed 1 base, and the junction held 12 bases outside the gene matches. Germline CDR1 LGHNA, CDR2 YNFKEQ. This CDR3 reads CASSYQLAAERTDTQYF. CDR3 in DNA: TGTGCCAGCAGTTACCAACTAGCGGCAGAGCGCACAGATACGCAGTATTTT.

The sample holds a few counts of this clonotype. The CDR3 protein is CSANGGAAPTDTQYF. CDR3 nucleotide sequence: TGCAGTGCTAACGGAGGAGCGGCCCCCACAGATACGCAGTATTTT. J is TRBJ2-3 and V is TRBV20-1; TRBD2 is a possible D gene (5 bases). The germline V and J ends were trimmed by 4 bases and 2 bases, with 16 bases remaining between them. The V gene's germline CDR1 is DFQATT and CDR2 SNEGSKA (reference sequence). The CDR3 is 15 amino acids.

This clonotype was counted at least ten times. V and J are TRBV29-1 and TRBJ1-1, with TRBD1 identical over 10 bases. The CDR3 consists of 13 residues. CDR1 is SQVTM, CDR2 ANQGSEA, per germline. The junction had 12 bases not matched to a gene; V was cut back by 7 bases and J by 10 bases. The DNA for the CDR3 is TGCAGCGCCTATCCGGGACAGGGGTTTTCAGCTTTCTTT. Translation gives CSAYPGQGFSAFF.

The chain combines TRBV5-1 with TRBJ2-5; no firm D call. CDR1 is SGHRS, CDR2 YFSETQ, per germline. Trimming cost V 0 bases and J 2 bases, with 11 bases left between them. CDR3 length: 15 amino acids. In DNA form, the CDR3 reads TGCGCCAGCAGCTTGGCCGTGGCAGCTCAAGAGACCCAGTACTTC. Translating it yields CASSLAVAAQETQYF.

This clonotype was seen only a few times. The chain has TRBV20-1 and TRBJ1-5, with D possibly being TRBD1 (5 bases). In germline, CDR1 is DFQATT, CDR2 SNEGSKA (reference sequence). The CDR3 loop spans 15 amino acids. The V and J ends lost 2 bases and 0 bases respectively, with 11 bases between them. The CDR3 DNA reads as TGCAGTGCTAGACCAGGGACGTATAGCAATCAGCCCCAGCATTTT. Encoded protein: CSARPGTYSNQPQHF.